The clone carrying this TCR beta chain appeared once. This entry belongs to a study of control samples from healthy donors and cancer patients. Sequenced by immunoSEQ multiplex PCR; TCRdb stores in-frame clones only, minus some. This table has fewer than 300,000 clones, around 79% appearing once. Sequencing was performed on PBMCs. This TCR was sampled from a woman in her fifties or sixties with lung cancer.

The CDR3 sequence: CASSFATGGGGEQFF. Written as DNA, the CDR3 is TGTGCCAGCAGCTTCGCCACAGGGGGAGGAGGTGAGCAGTTCTTC. The rearrangement joins TRBV11-2 to TRBJ2-1; 8 bases match TRBD1. The CDR3 spans 15 residues. Germline-derived CDR1 and CDR2 are SGHAT and FQNNGV. Trimming took 3 bases from V and 9 from J; bases not matched to a gene: 10.